This T cell receptor beta chain was retrieved from a study of T cells in women clearing cervical HPV infection. The table came from immunoSEQ multiplex PCR; TCRdb's copy has only in-frame clones and leaves some out. There are tens of thousands of clones in the sample, with roughly 7.2% held by the top ten. As concerns this clone: The CDR3 extends 3 residues past the end of the read, so its final part is completed from the germline J gene.

The CDR3 covers 16 residues. In germline, CDR1 is LNHDA, CDR2 SQIVND (reference sequence). The specimen sequenced was blood buffy coat. The chain carries TRBV19 and TRBJ2-3; TRBD1 or TRBD2 may be the D gene (5 bases each). This receptor was obtained from a woman between 18 and 70 years old with a cervical HPV16 infection that either progressed to CIN3+ or cleared (not recorded which). CDR3 region: CASKIMRGTGNQPQYF. The sequenced part of the CDR3 DNA is TGTGCCAGTAAAATAATGAGGGGTACGGGCAATCAGCCG.